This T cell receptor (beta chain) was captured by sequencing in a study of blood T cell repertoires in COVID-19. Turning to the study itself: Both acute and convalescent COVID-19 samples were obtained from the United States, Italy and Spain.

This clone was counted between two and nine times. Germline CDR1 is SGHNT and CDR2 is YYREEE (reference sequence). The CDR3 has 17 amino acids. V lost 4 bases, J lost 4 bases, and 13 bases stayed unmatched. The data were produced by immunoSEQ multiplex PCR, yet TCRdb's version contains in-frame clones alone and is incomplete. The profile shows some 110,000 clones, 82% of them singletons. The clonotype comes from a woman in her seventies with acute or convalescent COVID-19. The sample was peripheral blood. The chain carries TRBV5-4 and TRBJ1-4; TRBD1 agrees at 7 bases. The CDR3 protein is CASSRDRIGAYNEKLFF. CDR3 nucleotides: TGTGCCAGCAGCCGGGACAGAATCGGAGCCTATAATGAAAAACTGTTTTTT.